The clone carrying this T cell receptor (beta chain) appeared once. Antigen unknown. The data derive from a study of cytomegalovirus exposure and HLA in healthy donors. 13 Jbeta primers and 60 Vbeta primers were used for the PCR. TCRdb's copy holds only in-frame clones and misses some; the assay was immunoSEQ multiplex PCR. The data hold 150,000 to 160,000 clones, with 79% observed a single time. This CDR3 region has 13 residues. Germline CDR1 is MGHRA and CDR2 is YSYEKL. V gave up 0 bases and J gave up 5 bases, with 7 bases separating them. Study-level points and caveats: TCR beta chain V- and J-gene trimming was linked, in a later analysis, to a missense variant in DCLRE1C. In the analysis, some V segments, TRBV6-2 and TRBV6-3 included, were excluded as indistinguishable. Later on, analysis showed that most CMV-associated TCR beta chains appeared to be HLA-restricted. The authors enumerated 150 to 200 TCR beta chains as linked to cytomegalovirus.

This sequence was found in a man aged 30 to 45 in good health and CMV-seropositive. V gene TRBV4-1 combines with J gene TRBJ1-2; D not resolved. Sequenced sample: PBMCs. Written as DNA, the CDR3 is TGCGCCAGCAGCCAAGATGAGTGGTATGGCTACACCTTC. Amino acids: CASSQDEWYGYTF.